The source of this T cell receptor beta chain is a study of T cells in Graves' hyperthyroidism and ophthalmopathy. Study results and limitations: A 13 V-J model separated ophthalmopathy from stable hyperthyroidism.

Details on this clonotype: What it recognizes is unknown.

The germline V gene has CDR1 MNHNS and CDR2 SASEGT. The CDR3 is made up of 15 amino acids. Trimming pared 1 base from V and 7 bases from J, leaving 13 bases between. Regions amplified from RNA transcripts were the TCR beta CDR3 regions. The study used the HTBI primer set for a first-round RT-PCR of the TCR CDR3. TCRdb fed the multiplex PCR reads into MiXCR, producing one record per CDR3 protein. Of roughly 420,000 distinct CDR3 sequences listed, roughly an eighth are singletons. Disease duration under 2 months; hyperthyroidism patients were aged 18 to 65. Diagnostic decisions used clinical symptoms, serum thyroxine and TRAb, thyroid ultrasound and orbital computed tomography.

The V call is TRBV6-1, the J call TRBJ1-4, with D hard to call. Sequencing was performed on blood. This clonotype originated in a woman aged 18-29 years with Graves' hyperthyroidism. In DNA, the CDR3 is TGTGCCAGCAGTGAAGGTGGCAGATTTATTGAAAAACTGTTTTTT. It is translated as CASSEGGRFIEKLFF.